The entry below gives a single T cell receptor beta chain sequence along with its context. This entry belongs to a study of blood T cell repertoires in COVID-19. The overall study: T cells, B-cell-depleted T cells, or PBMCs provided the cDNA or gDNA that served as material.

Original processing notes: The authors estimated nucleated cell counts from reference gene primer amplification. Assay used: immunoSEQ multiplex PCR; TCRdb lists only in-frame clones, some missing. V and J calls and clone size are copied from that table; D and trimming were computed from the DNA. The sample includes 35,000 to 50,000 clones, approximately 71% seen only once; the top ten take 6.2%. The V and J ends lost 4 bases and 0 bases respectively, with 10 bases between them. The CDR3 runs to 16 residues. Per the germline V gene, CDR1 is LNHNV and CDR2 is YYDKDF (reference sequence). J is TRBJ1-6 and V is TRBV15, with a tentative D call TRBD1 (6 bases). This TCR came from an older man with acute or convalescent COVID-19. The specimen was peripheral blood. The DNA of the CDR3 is TGTGCCACCAGCACCGGACAGAACTCCTATAATTCACCCCTCCACTTT. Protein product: CATSTGQNSYNSPLHF.